These T cell receptor beta chains were read from a single sample in a study of blood T cell repertoires in COVID-19. Using immunoSEQ multiplex PCR, the repertoire was profiled, and TCRdb retains in-frame clones only, with some absent. This table holds around 200,000 clones, roughly 87% found once. Input material: peripheral blood. These receptors originate from a man aged 35-49 years with active or convalescent COVID-19. The CDR3 runs from the conserved cysteine through the conserved F or W. Each record gives: CDR3 length, V gene, J gene, D gene, clone size, CDR3 protein, CDR3 DNA. A D gene is named only where the DNA matches it firmly. The listing skips clone size in some rows; elsewhere it reads once, few, many or a size class.

cdr3_length: 14
v_call: TRBV27
j_call: TRBJ1-1
d_call: -
clone_size: few
cdr3_aa: CASSWGTGNTEAFF
cdr3_nt: TGTGCCAGCAGCTGGGGAACAGGGAACACTGAAGCTTTCTTT

cdr3_length: 13
v_call: TRBV19
j_call: TRBJ1-1
d_call: -
clone_size: -
cdr3_aa: CASRRDLNTEAFF
cdr3_nt: TGTGCCTCTCGCAGGGACTTGAACACTGAAGCTTTCTTT

cdr3_length: 13
v_call: TRBV12-3/TRBV12-4
j_call: TRBJ2-1
d_call: -
clone_size: once
cdr3_aa: CASSPYRDNEQFF
cdr3_nt: TGTGCCAGCAGCCCGTACCGGGACAATGAGCAGTTCTTC

cdr3_length: 15
v_call: TRBV2
j_call: TRBJ1-5
d_call: -
clone_size: -
cdr3_aa: CASSEEAGLGQPQHF
cdr3_nt: TGTGCCAGCAGTGAAGAGGCGGGGCTAGGTCAGCCCCAGCATTTT

cdr3_length: 14
v_call: TRBV28
j_call: TRBJ1-6
d_call: TRBD1
clone_size: -
cdr3_aa: CASILDRVGTPLHF
cdr3_nt: TGTGCCAGCATTCTGGACAGGGTAGGGACACCCCTCCACTTT

cdr3_length: 15
v_call: TRBV24-1
j_call: TRBJ2-3
d_call: TRBD1
clone_size: -
cdr3_aa: CATSGGTGGTDTQYF
cdr3_nt: TGTGCCACCAGTGGGGGGACAGGGGGAACAGATACGCAGTATTTT

cdr3_length: 13
v_call: TRBV9
j_call: TRBJ2-2
d_call: -
clone_size: -
cdr3_aa: CASSPRGTGELFF
cdr3_nt: TGTGCCAGCAGCCCCCGGGGGACCGGGGAGCTGTTTTTT

cdr3_length: 15
v_call: TRBV5-1
j_call: TRBJ1-1
d_call: TRBD1
clone_size: -
cdr3_aa: CASSANRGMGTEAFF
cdr3_nt: TGCGCCAGCAGCGCTAACAGGGGAATGGGCACTGAAGCTTTCTTT

cdr3_length: 15
v_call: TRBV6-4
j_call: TRBJ2-1
d_call: TRBD2
clone_size: -
cdr3_aa: CASSDASGSLNEQFF
cdr3_nt: TGTGCCAGCAGTGATGCCAGCGGGAGTCTCAATGAGCAGTTCTTC

cdr3_length: 16
v_call: TRBV5-4
j_call: TRBJ2-7
d_call: -
clone_size: -
cdr3_aa: CASSLDSAGSSYEQYF
cdr3_nt: TGTGCCAGCAGCTTGGATTCGGCAGGGTCCTCCTACGAGCAGTACTTC

cdr3_length: 13
v_call: TRBV7-8
j_call: TRBJ2-5
d_call: -
clone_size: many
cdr3_aa: CASSLVRGPTQYF
cdr3_nt: TGTGCCAGCAGCTTAGTACGGGGTCCGACCCAGTACTTC

cdr3_length: 12
v_call: TRBV10-3
j_call: TRBJ1-1
d_call: -
clone_size: -
cdr3_aa: CAISSRGTEAFF
cdr3_nt: TGTGCCATCTCCTCGAGGGGGACTGAAGCTTTCTTT

cdr3_length: 14
v_call: TRBV10-1
j_call: TRBJ2-7
d_call: TRBD2
clone_size: -
cdr3_aa: CASSVSGEGNEQYF
cdr3_nt: TGCGCCAGCAGTGTTAGCGGGGAAGGAAACGAGCAGTACTTC

cdr3_length: 16
v_call: TRBV19
j_call: TRBJ2-1
d_call: -
clone_size: -
cdr3_aa: CASRELAGTSYNEQFF
cdr3_nt: TGTGCCAGTAGGGAATTGGCGGGGACCTCCTACAATGAGCAGTTCTTC

cdr3_length: 15
v_call: TRBV3-1/TRBV3-2
j_call: TRBJ1-2
d_call: TRBD1
clone_size: -
cdr3_aa: CASSQWDRGIPGYTF
cdr3_nt: TGTGCCAGCAGCCAATGGGACAGGGGAATTCCTGGCTACACCTTC

cdr3_length: 14
v_call: TRBV5-4
j_call: TRBJ2-5
d_call: -
clone_size: -
cdr3_aa: CASSSGQIQETQYF
cdr3_nt: TGTGCCAGCAGCAGCGGACAGATACAAGAGACCCAGTACTTC

cdr3_length: 15
v_call: TRBV2
j_call: TRBJ2-5
d_call: TRBD1
clone_size: few
cdr3_aa: CASSERGQGGETQYF
cdr3_nt: TGTGCCAGCAGTGAAAGGGGACAGGGTGGGGAGACCCAGTACTTC

cdr3_length: 15
v_call: TRBV27
j_call: TRBJ2-5
d_call: -
clone_size: -
cdr3_aa: CASSLLGGAQETQYF
cdr3_nt: TGTGCCAGCAGTTTACTAGGCGGCGCCCAAGAGACCCAGTACTTC

cdr3_length: 14
v_call: TRBV5-4
j_call: TRBJ2-7
d_call: TRBD2
clone_size: -
cdr3_aa: CASSPRGGFDEQYF
cdr3_nt: TGTGCCAGCAGCCCCCGGGGGGGCTTCGACGAGCAGTACTTC

cdr3_length: 15
v_call: TRBV28
j_call: TRBJ1-2
d_call: -
clone_size: -
cdr3_aa: CASLSLTAGRYGYTF
cdr3_nt: TGTGCCAGCCTTTCTCTAACTGCAGGGAGGTATGGCTACACCTTC

cdr3_length: 15
v_call: TRBV28
j_call: TRBJ1-5
d_call: -
clone_size: -
cdr3_aa: CASSLGGNSNQPQHF
cdr3_nt: TGTGCCAGCAGTTTAGGAGGGAATAGCAATCAGCCCCAGCATTTT

cdr3_length: 13
v_call: TRBV7-5
j_call: TRBJ2-7
d_call: -
clone_size: -
cdr3_aa: CVRSSSAAYEQYF
cdr3_nt: TGTGTCAGAAGCTCAAGCGCGGCCTACGAGCAGTACTTC

cdr3_length: 16
v_call: TRBV19
j_call: TRBJ2-1
d_call: TRBD2
clone_size: -
cdr3_aa: CASSSVSGGTYNEQFF
cdr3_nt: TGTGCCAGTAGCAGTGTAAGCGGGGGGACCTACAATGAGCAGTTCTTC

cdr3_length: 14
v_call: TRBV29-1
j_call: TRBJ2-2
d_call: -
clone_size: -
cdr3_aa: CSVVSGTRTGELFF
cdr3_nt: TGCAGCGTTGTGTCAGGGACTCGCACCGGGGAGCTGTTTTTT

cdr3_length: 14
v_call: TRBV30
j_call: TRBJ1-1
d_call: -
clone_size: -
cdr3_aa: CAWNSFTGSDEAFF
cdr3_nt: TGTGCCTGGAATTCATTTACAGGGTCCGATGAAGCTTTCTTT

cdr3_length: 17
v_call: TRBV29-1
j_call: TRBJ1-3
d_call: TRBD1
clone_size: -
cdr3_aa: CSARTGGIGISGNTIYF
cdr3_nt: TGCAGCGCCAGGACAGGGGGTATTGGGATCTCTGGAAACACCATATATTTT

cdr3_length: 14
v_call: TRBV10-1
j_call: TRBJ1-3
d_call: -
clone_size: -
cdr3_aa: CASSVPGYGNTIYF
cdr3_nt: TGCGCCAGCAGTGTTCCGGGGTACGGAAACACCATATATTTT

cdr3_length: 12
v_call: TRBV12-3/TRBV12-4
j_call: TRBJ1-1
d_call: -
clone_size: -
cdr3_aa: CASSFLQGEAFF
cdr3_nt: TGTGCCAGCAGTTTTCTCCAGGGGGAAGCTTTCTTT

cdr3_length: 12
v_call: TRBV11-2
j_call: TRBJ1-2
d_call: -
clone_size: -
cdr3_aa: CASSLGFGGYTF
cdr3_nt: TGTGCCAGCAGCTTAGGGTTCGGGGGCTACACCTTC

cdr3_length: 14
v_call: TRBV19
j_call: TRBJ1-5
d_call: -
clone_size: -
cdr3_aa: CASNWDNLNQPQHF
cdr3_nt: TGTGCCAGCAACTGGGACAACCTAAATCAGCCCCAGCATTTT

cdr3_length: 16
v_call: TRBV5-4
j_call: TRBJ2-2
d_call: TRBD1
clone_size: once
cdr3_aa: CASRETGTGGPGELFF
cdr3_nt: TGTGCCAGCAGAGAAACCGGGACAGGGGGCCCCGGGGAGCTGTTTTTT

cdr3_length: 16
v_call: TRBV3-1/TRBV3-2
j_call: TRBJ2-7
d_call: TRBD2
clone_size: -
cdr3_aa: CASSRGAGGPDYEQYF
cdr3_nt: TGTGCCAGCAGCCGGGGAGCGGGGGGGCCGGATTACGAGCAGTACTTC

cdr3_length: 15
v_call: TRBV14
j_call: TRBJ2-2
d_call: -
clone_size: few
cdr3_aa: CASSQSLPPAGELFF
cdr3_nt: TGTGCCAGCAGCCAATCTCTCCCCCCCGCCGGGGAGCTGTTTTTT

cdr3_length: 16
v_call: TRBV19
j_call: TRBJ2-1
d_call: TRBD1
clone_size: -
cdr3_aa: CASSMGDRSSYNEQFF
cdr3_nt: TGTGCCAGTAGTATGGGGGACAGGAGCTCCTACAATGAGCAGTTCTTC

cdr3_length: 17
v_call: TRBV28
j_call: TRBJ2-3
d_call: TRBD2
clone_size: -
cdr3_aa: CASSRGGLAGGTDTQYF
cdr3_nt: TGTGCCAGCAGTCGGGGAGGGCTAGCGGGTGGCACAGATACGCAGTATTTT

cdr3_length: 16
v_call: TRBV21-1
j_call: TRBJ2-7
d_call: -
clone_size: -
cdr3_aa: CASSRTSGTGIYEQYF
cdr3_nt: TGTGCCAGCAGCCGAACCTCGGGGACAGGGATCTACGAGCAGTACTTC

cdr3_length: 15
v_call: TRBV7-9
j_call: TRBJ2-5
d_call: TRBD1
clone_size: -
cdr3_aa: CASAGPEGAQETQYF
cdr3_nt: TGTGCCAGCGCCGGCCCCGAGGGGGCCCAAGAGACCCAGTACTTC

cdr3_length: 19
v_call: TRBV3-1/TRBV3-2
j_call: TRBJ2-6
d_call: TRBD2
clone_size: -
cdr3_aa: CASSQGSGRVLSGANVLTF
cdr3_nt: TGTGCCAGCAGCCAGGGTAGCGGGAGGGTACTCTCTGGGGCCAACGTCCTGACTTTC

cdr3_length: 15
v_call: TRBV19
j_call: TRBJ2-1
d_call: TRBD2
clone_size: -
cdr3_aa: CASSGLAGASGEQFF
cdr3_nt: TGTGCCAGTAGTGGACTAGCGGGAGCGAGTGGTGAGCAGTTCTTC

cdr3_length: 19
v_call: TRBV19
j_call: TRBJ1-5
d_call: -
clone_size: -
cdr3_aa: CASSISPQGQGSWNQPQHF
cdr3_nt: TGTGCCAGTAGTATTTCTCCTCAGGGGCAGGGATCGTGGAATCAGCCCCAGCATTTT

cdr3_length: 16
v_call: TRBV4-1
j_call: TRBJ1-4
d_call: -
clone_size: -
cdr3_aa: CASSQNLQAEMEKLFF
cdr3_nt: TGCGCCAGCAGCCAAAATCTGCAGGCTGAGATGGAAAAACTGTTTTTT

cdr3_length: 13
v_call: TRBV24-1
j_call: TRBJ1-1
d_call: -
clone_size: -
cdr3_aa: CATSNTGYTEAFF
cdr3_nt: TGTGCCACCAGCAATACAGGGTACACTGAAGCTTTCTTT

cdr3_length: 16
v_call: TRBV6-5
j_call: TRBJ2-2
d_call: -
clone_size: -
cdr3_aa: CASSYSGGGDTGELFF
cdr3_nt: TGTGCCAGCAGTTACTCGGGAGGGGGTGACACCGGGGAGCTGTTTTTT

cdr3_length: 11
v_call: TRBV20-1
j_call: TRBJ2-7
d_call: -
clone_size: -
cdr3_aa: CSARHSYEQYF
cdr3_nt: TGCAGTGCTAGACACTCCTACGAGCAGTACTTC

cdr3_length: 13
v_call: TRBV7-9
j_call: TRBJ1-2
d_call: -
clone_size: -
cdr3_aa: CASSRTVLYGYTF
cdr3_nt: TGTGCCAGCAGCCGGACAGTCCTCTATGGCTACACCTTC

cdr3_length: 15
v_call: TRBV5-6
j_call: TRBJ2-1
d_call: -
clone_size: -
cdr3_aa: CASSGSPLSYNEQFF
cdr3_nt: TGTGCCAGCAGCGGGAGTCCCCTTTCCTACAATGAGCAGTTCTTC

cdr3_length: 16
v_call: TRBV6-1
j_call: TRBJ1-1
d_call: TRBD1
clone_size: -
cdr3_aa: CASSESIRDRNTEAFF
cdr3_nt: TGTGCCAGCAGTGAATCAATTCGGGACAGGAACACTGAAGCTTTCTTT

cdr3_length: 14
v_call: TRBV9
j_call: TRBJ2-2
d_call: -
clone_size: -
cdr3_aa: CASSPSGEAGELFF
cdr3_nt: TGTGCCAGCAGCCCTTCGGGGGAGGCCGGGGAGCTGTTTTTT

cdr3_length: 14
v_call: TRBV28
j_call: TRBJ2-5
d_call: -
clone_size: -
cdr3_aa: CASSLPQGQETQYF
cdr3_nt: TGTGCCAGCAGTTTACCTCAGGGCCAAGAGACCCAGTACTTC

cdr3_length: 15
v_call: TRBV19
j_call: TRBJ1-2
d_call: -
clone_size: -
cdr3_aa: CASSIAPGSFHGYTF
cdr3_nt: TGTGCCAGTAGTATAGCCCCGGGTTCCTTTCATGGCTACACCTTC

cdr3_length: 13
v_call: TRBV6-4
j_call: TRBJ2-7
d_call: -
clone_size: -
cdr3_aa: CASPRGSPHEQYF
cdr3_nt: TGTGCCAGCCCCCGGGGGTCACCCCACGAGCAGTACTTC

cdr3_length: 14
v_call: TRBV5-1
j_call: TRBJ1-1
d_call: TRBD1
clone_size: -
cdr3_aa: CASSVDRANTEAFF
cdr3_nt: TGCGCCAGCAGCGTCGACAGGGCGAACACTGAAGCTTTCTTT

cdr3_length: 14
v_call: TRBV6-6
j_call: TRBJ1-2
d_call: -
clone_size: -
cdr3_aa: CASTSGGQHYGYTF
cdr3_nt: TGTGCCAGCACCTCCGGGGGGCAGCACTATGGCTACACCTTC

cdr3_length: 14
v_call: TRBV18
j_call: TRBJ2-3
d_call: -
clone_size: -
cdr3_aa: CASSPRLGADTQYF
cdr3_nt: TGTGCCAGCTCACCACGATTAGGGGCAGATACGCAGTATTTT

cdr3_length: 14
v_call: TRBV7-3
j_call: TRBJ2-2
d_call: -
clone_size: -
cdr3_aa: CASSSFTGSGELFF
cdr3_nt: TGTGCCAGCAGCTCTTTCACAGGGAGCGGGGAGCTGTTTTTT